What follows is one T cell receptor (beta chain) and its context. Its antigen is unidentified. Here immunoSEQ multiplex PCR was the method, and the copy in TCRdb shows in-frame clones only, minus some. The repertoire consists of about 2.3 million clones, with around 90% occurring once and the leading ten covering approximately 0.41%. All donors were healthy HIV-negative adults lacking recent acute infections or vaccinations. This specimen comes from a study of shared clonotypes between healthy human individuals. Study results and limitations: In the sorted subsets, rarefaction showed sequencing was incomplete despite large depth. Naive CD4 clonotypes were shared across several donors at roughly 5%. Non-shared clonotypes were found to have lower generation probabilities than the clonotypes that were shared by all four of the sorted-subset donors.

V lost 7 bases and J lost 3, with 11 bases in between. There are 13 residues in the CDR3. Germline V gene sequence: CDR1 MDHEN, CDR2 SYDVKM. The source material was naive CD4+ T cells from PBMCs. Subset in this sample: CD45RA+ positively selected. This chain connects TRBV28 to TRBJ2-3; D unresolved. This TCR derives from a man younger than 35 in good health. Some clones in this sample may be carry-over from other donors' samples. This CDR3 is CASKGPGTDTQYF. The CDR3 region has the DNA TGTGCCAGCAAAGGCCCAGGAACAGATACGCAGTATTTT.